The 23 T cell receptor beta chains below come from one sample, sequenced in a study of OX40 agonist ivuxolimab in advanced cancers. Clones were read by immunoSEQ multiplex PCR, and TCRdb kept only the in-frame ones, dropping some. Among some 69,000 clones listed, 80% to 90% were seen once. Sequenced material: CD4+ or CD8+ T cells sorted from blood, taken in a trial of the OX40 agonist ivuxolimab. The receptors were sampled from an adult with an advanced solid tumor such as melanoma, head and neck, liver or kidney cancer.

About this clone: The sample carries other DNA sequences with the same CDR3. V gene TRBV29-1 combines with J gene TRBJ2-2; 11 nucleotides align to TRBD2. The CDR3 length is 12 residues. The V gene's germline CDR1 is SQVTM and CDR2 ANQGSEA. V was pared by 4 bases and J by 8 bases, with 0 bases of the junction left unmatched. The CDR3 bases are TGCAGCGTTGGACTAGCGGGAGGGGAGCTGTTTTTT. This codes for CSVGLAGGELFF.

The chain has TRBV11-3 and TRBJ1-1, with D perhaps matching TRBD1 (6 bases). The ends were cut back, 0 bases at V and 5 bases at J, with 10 bases in the middle. The V gene's germline CDR1 is SGHNT and CDR2 YENEEA. The CDR3 runs 14 residues. In DNA form, the CDR3 reads TGTGCCAGCAGCTTAGAGGGGGGGCTGACTGAAGCTTTCTTT. It specifies CASSLEGGLTEAFF.

The chain employs TRBV7-2 and TRBJ1-3; no definite D call. The CDR3 has 16 residues. The germline V and J ends were trimmed by 1 base and 6 bases, with 16 bases remaining between them. Per germline, CDR1 SGHTA and CDR2 FQGNSA. CDR3 sequence reads: CASSLVTTQVENTIYF. The CDR3 DNA reads as TGTGCCAGCAGCTTAGTAACTACTCAGGTGGAAAACACCATATATTTT.

This clone was detected only once. The chain carries TRBV5-6 and TRBJ2-5; no firm D call. The CDR3 contains 11 residues. Trimming removed 2 bases at V and 4 bases at J, with 3 bases between. Germline lookup yields CDR1 SGHDT and CDR2 YYEEEE. For the CDR3, the DNA is TGTGCCAGCAGCTTCCGAGAGACCCAGTACTTC. Residues: CASSFRETQYF.

The chain links TRBV18 to TRBJ2-4; no definite D call. The germline V gene has CDR1 KGHSH and CDR2 LQKENI. The CDR3 covers 14 residues. Trimming removed 6 bases at V and 1 base at J, with 10 bases between. CDR3 sequence (DNA): TGTGCCAGCTCGCCGGAATTGGCCAAAAACATTCAGTACTTC. The encoded protein is CASSPELAKNIQYF.

This chain joins TRBV18 and TRBJ2-3; 7 bases line up with TRBD1. CDR1 KGHSH and CDR2 LQKENI come from the germline V gene. The CDR3 length is 15 residues. Losses at the gene ends were 5 bases for V and 4 bases for J; bases not matched to a gene: 9. The CDR3 loop is CASSTGQLLADTQYF. The CDR3 DNA reads as TGTGCCAGCTCAACGGGACAGCTACTTGCAGATACGCAGTATTTT.

The CDR3 DNA reads TGTGCCAGCAGTGAATCGATTAGCGGTTTATACGAGCAGTACTTC. Translated, it gives CASSESISGLYEQYF. The chain is built from TRBV2 and TRBJ2-7; TRBD2 might be the D (6 bases). This CDR3 contains 15 residues. Germline V gene lookup returns CDR1 SNHLY and CDR2 FYNNEI. Between the trimmed V and J ends, which lost 2 bases and 4 bases, there was a span of 15 bases. Full variable domain (missing parts from reference TRBV2 and TRBJ2-7): EPEVTQTPSHQVTQMGQEVILRCVPISNHLYFYWYRQILGQKVEFLVSFYNNEISEKSEIFDDQFSVERPDGSNFTLKIRSTKLEDSAMYFCASSESISGLYEQYFGPGTRLTVT.

J is TRBJ1-1 and V is TRBV19; D is possibly TRBD1 (6 bases). The CDR3 totals 17 residues. Germline CDR1 is LNHDA and CDR2 is SQIVND (reference sequence). The ends were cut back, 4 bases at V and 6 bases at J, with 24 bases in the middle. CDR3 coding DNA: TGTGCCAGTAGTAGAAACAGGGATGGGACCGCCGAGTCTGAAGCTTTCTTT. It codes for CASSRNRDGTAESEAFF.

The chain has TRBV28 and TRBJ1-4, with 7 bases identical to TRBD1. This CDR3 spans 14 amino acids. CDR1 is MDHEN, CDR2 SYDVKM, per germline. V shed 4 bases and J 7 bases; nucleotides not matched to a gene: 6. Written as DNA, the CDR3 is TGTGCCAGCAGTTCCGGGACAGTAGGTGAAAAACTGTTTTTT. This translates into CASSSGTVGEKLFF.

This chain links TRBV5-5 with TRBJ1-1; perhaps TRBD1 as D (5 bases). CDR1 is SGHKS and CDR2 is YYEKEE in the germline V gene (reference sequence). Trimming cost V 5 bases and J 1 base, with 12 bases left between them. The CDR3 length is 14 residues. CDR3 in DNA: TGTGCCAGCAGGATTATCGGGGGGAACACTGAAGCTTTCTTT. Protein: CASRIIGGNTEAFF.

This sequence joins TRBV19 and TRBJ1-2, with TRBD1 matching 7 bases. The J segment lost 0 bases and the V segment lost 0 bases, leaving 10 bases of the junction unmatched. Germline CDR1 LNHDA, CDR2 SQIVND (reference sequence). This CDR3 has 18 amino acids. The CDR3 reads CASSIDRVGTVSNYGYTF. The CDR3 DNA is TGTGCCAGTAGTATAGATCGGGTAGGGACAGTTTCTAACTATGGCTACACCTTC.

The chain couples TRBV30 to TRBJ1-1; perhaps TRBD1 as D (5 bases). Deletions cut 5 bases from V and 5 bases from J, with 21 bases between. There are 15 residues in the CDR3. The germline CDR1 and CDR2 sequences are GTSNPN and SVGIG (reference sequence). CDR3: CAWVQGVSGGTEAFF. In nucleotides, the CDR3 is TGTGCCTGGGTCCAAGGGGTCAGTGGGGGAACTGAAGCTTTCTTT.

The chain combines TRBV6-5 with TRBJ2-7, with D tentatively TRBD1 or TRBD2 (5 bases each). Germline V CDR1 and CDR2: MNHEY, SVGAGI. The ends were cut back, 2 bases at V and 3 bases at J, with 14 bases in the middle. The CDR3 totals 15 residues. CDR3 in amino acids: CASSYGDGPGYEQYF. DNA of the CDR3: TGTGCCAGCAGTTACGGGGACGGACCCGGCTACGAGCAGTACTTC.

V gene TRBV7-2 combines with J gene TRBJ2-7; D is unresolved. Trimming took off 3 bases at V and 7 bases at J, with 7 bases between the two ends. The V gene's germline CDR1 is SGHTA and CDR2 FQGNSA. This CDR3 is 11 amino acids long. The CDR3 nucleotides are TGTGCCAGCAGCTTCTCGAGGGAGCAGTACTTC. Its protein is CASSFSREQYF.

The CDR3 nucleotides are TGTGCCAGCAGTTACCCAACCGGACAAGTCTATGGCTACACCTTC. It yields the protein CASSYPTGQVYGYTF. The V and J genes are TRBV6-6 and TRBJ1-2; D possibly corresponds to TRBD1 (5 bases). This CDR3 contains 15 residues. Germline CDR1 reads MNHNY; CDR2 reads SVGAGI (reference sequence). V was trimmed by 2 bases and J by 4 bases, leaving 14 bases between them.

The chain has TRBV7-8 and TRBJ2-7; TRBD1 agrees at 8 bases. Germline loops: CDR1 SGHVS, CDR2 FQNEAQ. The CDR3 runs 14 residues. V was pared by 5 bases and J by 2 bases, with 5 bases of the junction left unmatched. The CDR3 reads CASSTGDRPYEQYF. CDR3 sequence (DNA): TGTGCCAGCAGCACGGGGGACAGGCCCTACGAGCAGTACTTC. Variable domain in full (rest from reference TRBV7-8 and TRBJ2-7): GAGVSQSPRYKVAKRGQDVALRCDPISGHVSLFWYQQALGQGPEFLTYFQNEAQLDKSGLPSDRFFAERPEGSVSTLKIQRTQQEDSAVYLCASSTGDRPYEQYFGPGTRLTVT.

The rearrangement joins TRBV4-1 to TRBJ2-5; 8 positions agree with TRBD2. Germline CDR1 reads MGHRA; CDR2 reads YSYEKL. CDR3 length: 18 amino acids. Trimming took 3 bases from V and 3 from J; bases not matched to a gene: 15. CDR3 in amino acids: CASSQESYSAGVKETQYF. CDR3 DNA sequence: TGCGCCAGCAGCCAGGAATCTTATTCAGCGGGAGTGAAAGAGACCCAGTACTTC.

The chain links TRBV28 to TRBJ2-7; tentative D call: TRBD2 (6 bases). V was trimmed by 7 bases and J by 3 bases, leaving 19 bases between them. This CDR3 has 15 residues. The germline V gene has CDR1 MDHEN and CDR2 SYDVKM. For the CDR3, the DNA is TGTGCCAGCACCTCAGGCGGGGCCCTCATCTACGAGCAGTACTTC. The encoded protein is CASTSGGALIYEQYF.

The J gene is TRBJ1-2, the V gene TRBV5-1; possibly TRBD1 for D (6 bases). V lost 4 bases and J 8 bases, leaving 21 bases between the germline ends. CDR1 and CDR2 (germline): SGHRS, YFSETQ. This CDR3 comprises 15 residues. Here the CDR3 reads CASSPQGGASEGYTF. The DNA of the CDR3 is TGCGCCAGCAGCCCCCAAGGGGGGGCCTCGGAAGGCTACACCTTC.

This chain joins TRBV27 and TRBJ2-2; no clear D gene. The CDR3 spans 16 residues. V was clipped by 8 bases and J by 0 bases, with 16 bases between them. Germline assignment: CDR1 MNHEY and CDR2 SMNVEV (reference sequence). CDR3 residues: CASRLNGRTNTGELFF. The CDR3 DNA is TGTGCCAGCCGCTTAAATGGGCGGACGAACACCGGGGAGCTGTTTTTT.

The chain combines TRBV9 with TRBJ2-1; TRBD1 might be the D (5 bases). The CDR3 covers 16 residues. Trimming cost V 0 bases and J 0 bases, with 10 bases left between them. Germline V gene sequence: CDR1 SGDLS, CDR2 YYNGEE. CDR3 in amino acids: CASSVVGASSYNEQFF. The CDR3, as DNA: TGTGCCAGCAGCGTAGTAGGGGCGAGCTCCTACAATGAGCAGTTCTTC.

The rearrangement joins TRBV30 to TRBJ2-7, with no clear D. CDR1 is GTSNPN and CDR2 is SVGIG in the germline V gene (reference sequence). The CDR3 covers 13 residues. Deletions cut 5 bases from V and 9 bases from J, with 20 bases between. Here the CDR3 DNA reads TGTGCCTGGGAAAAGGACGGCCCTTTGGGGCAGTACTTC. Protein product: CAWEKDGPLGQYF. Full variable domain (outside the CDR3, taken from reference TRBV30 and TRBJ2-7): SQTIHQWPATLVQPVGSPLSLECTVEGTSNPNLYWYRQAAGRGLQLLFYSVGIGQISSEVPQNLSASRPQDRQFILSSKKLLLSDSGFYLCAWEKDGPLGQYFGPGTRLTVT.

This sequence joins TRBV5-1 and TRBJ2-5; TRBD2 matches 10 bases. There are 16 residues in the CDR3. V gave up 5 bases and J gave up 5 bases; unmatched junction bases: 12. Looked up from germline, CDR1 is SGHRS and CDR2 is YFSETQ. The CDR3 sequence is CASSRSASGSWETQYF. The CDR3 DNA follows: TGCGCCAGCAGTCGATCGGCTAGCGGGAGTTGGGAGACCCAGTACTTC.